This TCR beta chain was identified during a study of blood T cell repertoires in COVID-19. For the study at large: From the United States, Italy and Spain came samples of acute and convalescent COVID-19.

V lost 1 base to trimming and J lost 0 bases, with 9 bases between them. The germline V gene encodes CDR1 SGHDN and CDR2 FVKESK. The CDR3 is made up of 15 amino acids. Using immunoSEQ multiplex PCR, the repertoire was profiled, and TCRdb retains in-frame clones only, with some absent. This sample has approximately 300,000 clones, with 75% to 90% found just once. This clonotype originated in a woman aged 50 to 60 with COVID-19, enrolled during active disease. The specimen was peripheral blood. This sequence joins TRBV14 and TRBJ1-2; D might be TRBD1 (6 bases). CDR3 nucleotide sequence: TGTGCCAGCAGCCAAGTAACAGGGTCTAACTATGGCTACACCTTC. Translation: CASSQVTGSNYGYTF.